This is a list of T cell receptor beta chains from one sample in a study of T cell responses to AZD1222 COVID-19 vaccine. Here immunoSEQ multiplex PCR was the method, and the copy in TCRdb shows in-frame clones only, minus some. This table holds 110,000 or so clones, 88% found once. Here the sequenced sample was peripheral blood, taken 28 days after the second AZD1222 dose. The receptors were sampled from an adult who received the AZD1222 COVID-19 vaccine. The CDR3 runs from the conserved cysteine through the conserved F or W. Each record gives: V gene, J gene, clone size, D gene, CDR3 DNA, CDR3 protein. D genes are given only for firm matches. Size values are once, few and many counts, or a class for expanded clones, and some rows have none.

v_gene: TRBV6-2/TRBV6-3
j_gene: TRBJ1-1
abundance: NA
d_gene: NA
CDR3nt: TGTGCCAGCAGTTACACAGCTGGGGGTGAAGCTTTCTTT
CDR3aa: CASSYTAGGEAFF

v_gene: TRBV28
j_gene: TRBJ1-3
abundance: NA
d_gene: NA
CDR3nt: TGTGCCAGCAGTGTGGATCTCTCTGGAAACACCATATATTTT
CDR3aa: CASSVDLSGNTIYF

v_gene: TRBV7-9
j_gene: TRBJ2-3
abundance: NA
d_gene: NA
CDR3nt: TGTGCCAGCAGCTCCCTTTCTAGCACAGATACGCAGTATTTT
CDR3aa: CASSSLSSTDTQYF

v_gene: TRBV20-1
j_gene: TRBJ2-7
abundance: NA
d_gene: TRBD2
CDR3nt: TGCAGTGCTCGTGTCTTTACTAGCGGGGGGCACTCCTACGAGCAGTACTTC
CDR3aa: CSARVFTSGGHSYEQYF

v_gene: TRBV5-4
j_gene: TRBJ1-6
abundance: NA
d_gene: TRBD1
CDR3nt: TGTGCCAGCAGCTCACGGACAGGGGGCTATAATTCACCCCTCCACTTT
CDR3aa: CASSSRTGGYNSPLHF

v_gene: TRBV6-2/TRBV6-3
j_gene: TRBJ1-2
abundance: NA
d_gene: NA
CDR3nt: TGTGCCAGCAGCCGCCCCAGGGAACGAACTAACTATGGCTACACCTTC
CDR3aa: CASSRPRERTNYGYTF

v_gene: TRBV5-4
j_gene: TRBJ1-3
abundance: NA
d_gene: NA
CDR3nt: TGTGCCAGCAGCTTGGGACCCAGGGTTTCTGGAAACACCATATATTTT
CDR3aa: CASSLGPRVSGNTIYF

v_gene: TRBV10-3
j_gene: TRBJ2-3
abundance: NA
d_gene: NA
CDR3nt: TGTGCCATCTCTAGCACAGATACGCAGTATTTT
CDR3aa: CAISSTDTQYF

v_gene: TRBV20-1
j_gene: TRBJ2-7
abundance: NA
d_gene: NA
CDR3nt: TGCAGTGCTCGACCGGGCGAGCAGTACTTC
CDR3aa: CSARPGEQYF

v_gene: TRBV21-1
j_gene: TRBJ2-7
abundance: NA
d_gene: NA
CDR3nt: TGTGCCAGCAGCTTGGGGTTATCCTACGAGCAGTACTTC
CDR3aa: CASSLGLSYEQYF

v_gene: TRBV5-1
j_gene: TRBJ1-1
abundance: NA
d_gene: NA
CDR3nt: TGCGCCAGCAGCTTGGCCGGGGGGCTTACACACTTCACTGAAGCTTTCTTT
CDR3aa: CASSLAGGLTHFTEAFF

v_gene: TRBV11-2
j_gene: TRBJ1-1
abundance: NA
d_gene: NA
CDR3nt: TGTGCCAGCAGCTTAGATGGCACCACTGAAGCTTTCTTT
CDR3aa: CASSLDGTTEAFF

v_gene: TRBV7-9
j_gene: TRBJ2-7
abundance: NA
d_gene: NA
CDR3nt: TGTGCCAGCAGCTCCGTCTACGAGCAGTACTTC
CDR3aa: CASSSVYEQYF

v_gene: TRBV7-2
j_gene: TRBJ1-1
abundance: NA
d_gene: TRBD1
CDR3nt: TGTGCCAGCAGCCCCTCCGGACCGACAGGGGTCGGTACTGAAGCTTTCTTT
CDR3aa: CASSPSGPTGVGTEAFF

v_gene: TRBV7-8
j_gene: TRBJ2-1
abundance: NA
d_gene: NA
CDR3nt: TGTGCCAGCAGCCCCATCGGGAATGAGCAGTTCTTC
CDR3aa: CASSPIGNEQFF

v_gene: TRBV9
j_gene: TRBJ2-3
abundance: once
d_gene: TRBD2
CDR3nt: TGTGCCAGCAGCGCTTACACTCTAGCGGGGGGGAGATATACTAGCACAGATACGCAGTATTTT
CDR3aa: CASSAYTLAGGRYTSTDTQYF

v_gene: TRBV6-5
j_gene: TRBJ2-1
abundance: NA
d_gene: TRBD1
CDR3nt: TGTGCCAGCAGTTACGACGGACAGGGATACAATGAGCAGTTCTTC
CDR3aa: CASSYDGQGYNEQFF

v_gene: TRBV27
j_gene: TRBJ1-4
abundance: NA
d_gene: NA
CDR3nt: TGTGCCAGCAGTTTAGATGGCCGGGGCAGCCAGACTGAAAAACTGTTTTTT
CDR3aa: CASSLDGRGSQTEKLFF

v_gene: TRBV3-1/TRBV3-2
j_gene: TRBJ2-5
abundance: once
d_gene: NA
CDR3nt: TGTGCCAGCTGGGTAATCGGGGAGACCCAGTACTTC
CDR3aa: CASWVIGETQYF

v_gene: TRBV12-3/TRBV12-4
j_gene: TRBJ1-1
abundance: once
d_gene: NA
CDR3nt: TGTGCCAGCAGAAGGGACTGGGACACTGAAGCTTTCTTT
CDR3aa: CASRRDWDTEAFF

v_gene: TRBV2
j_gene: TRBJ1-5
abundance: once
d_gene: NA
CDR3nt: TGTGCCAGCAGTGCTCCCCGGGGGTATCAGCCCCAGCATTTT
CDR3aa: CASSAPRGYQPQHF

v_gene: TRBV6-4
j_gene: TRBJ2-1
abundance: NA
d_gene: TRBD2
CDR3nt: TGTGCCAGCAGCGAGACTAGCGGGGCGTACAATGAGCAGTTCTTC
CDR3aa: CASSETSGAYNEQFF

v_gene: TRBV28
j_gene: TRBJ1-5
abundance: NA
d_gene: NA
CDR3nt: TGTGCCAGCAGCCGGCAAATGAGGAGGAGCAATCAGCCCCAGCATTTT
CDR3aa: CASSRQMRRSNQPQHF

v_gene: TRBV6-5
j_gene: TRBJ1-1
abundance: NA
d_gene: TRBD1
CDR3nt: TGTGCCAGCAGTCGTACAGGGGGGAACACTGAAGCTTTCTTT
CDR3aa: CASSRTGGNTEAFF

v_gene: TRBV5-6
j_gene: TRBJ1-2
abundance: NA
d_gene: TRBD1
CDR3nt: TGTGCCAGCAGCTTGGACCCACTAAGAGGACAGGGTTTCGCCTATGGCTACACCTTC
CDR3aa: CASSLDPLRGQGFAYGYTF

v_gene: TRBV11-3
j_gene: TRBJ2-5
abundance: NA
d_gene: TRBD2
CDR3nt: TGTGCCAGCAGCTTGGAGACTAGCGGGGGACAAGAGACCCAGTACTTC
CDR3aa: CASSLETSGGQETQYF

v_gene: TRBV10-3
j_gene: TRBJ1-5
abundance: NA
d_gene: TRBD1
CDR3nt: TGTGCCATCATAAGAAACAGGGGAGGAAACGATCAGCCCCAGCATTTT
CDR3aa: CAIIRNRGGNDQPQHF

v_gene: TRBV14
j_gene: TRBJ2-1
abundance: NA
d_gene: TRBD2
CDR3nt: TGTGCCAGCAGCCGAGCCGGACTAGCGGGATGGTTACGCGAGCAGTTCTTC
CDR3aa: CASSRAGLAGWLREQFF

v_gene: TRBV19
j_gene: TRBJ1-3
abundance: NA
d_gene: NA
CDR3nt: TGTGCCAGTACCAGGCTCCTGGAAAACACCATATATTTT
CDR3aa: CASTRLLENTIYF

v_gene: TRBV28
j_gene: TRBJ2-1
abundance: NA
d_gene: TRBD2
CDR3nt: TGTGCCAGCAGTCTCGCCTTAGCGGGTGGGGGGCAGTTCTTC
CDR3aa: CASSLALAGGGQFF

v_gene: TRBV29-1
j_gene: TRBJ2-7
abundance: NA
d_gene: TRBD2
CDR3nt: TGCAGCGCCGCGGGGGTCGAGCAGTACTTC
CDR3aa: CSAAGVEQYF

v_gene: TRBV19
j_gene: TRBJ1-1
abundance: NA
d_gene: NA
CDR3nt: TGTGCCAGTACGGGGGTGGTTTATGGAAACACTGAAGCTTTCTTT
CDR3aa: CASTGVVYGNTEAFF

v_gene: TRBV10-3
j_gene: TRBJ2-5
abundance: NA
d_gene: NA
CDR3nt: TGTGCCATCAGTGGGAGAGGAGGGGACCAAGAGACCCAGTACTTC
CDR3aa: CAISGRGGDQETQYF

v_gene: TRBV19
j_gene: TRBJ2-7
abundance: NA
d_gene: TRBD2
CDR3nt: TGTGCCAGTAGTAGACGGGGGGGAAGGATCGACGAGCAGTACTTC
CDR3aa: CASSRRGGRIDEQYF

v_gene: TRBV12-5
j_gene: TRBJ1-3
abundance: NA
d_gene: NA
CDR3nt: TGTGCTAGTGGTTTGGTACTTGGGGGCTCTGGAAACACCATATATTTT
CDR3aa: CASGLVLGGSGNTIYF

v_gene: TRBV11-2
j_gene: TRBJ1-1
abundance: NA
d_gene: NA
CDR3nt: TGTGCCAGCACCAACCCGTTCGGAAATTGGAACACTGAAGCTTTCTTT
CDR3aa: CASTNPFGNWNTEAFF

v_gene: TRBV6-5
j_gene: TRBJ1-3
abundance: NA
d_gene: TRBD1
CDR3nt: TGTGCCAGCGGCGGGACAGGGCGAAACACCATATATTTT
CDR3aa: CASGGTGRNTIYF

v_gene: TRBV6-4
j_gene: TRBJ1-5
abundance: NA
d_gene: TRBD1
CDR3nt: TGTGCCAGCAGTGGACAGGGGGGAAGCAATCAGCCCCAGCATTTT
CDR3aa: CASSGQGGSNQPQHF

v_gene: TRBV19
j_gene: TRBJ1-1
abundance: NA
d_gene: NA
CDR3nt: TGTGCCAGTAGTATCTCGGGGACCTTTGAAGCTTTCTTT
CDR3aa: CASSISGTFEAFF

v_gene: TRBV7-9
j_gene: TRBJ1-5
abundance: once
d_gene: NA
CDR3nt: TGTGCCAGCAGCTTCCCAGGTGCCCCCCAGCATTTT
CDR3aa: CASSFPGAPQHF

v_gene: TRBV6-2/TRBV6-3
j_gene: TRBJ1-1
abundance: NA
d_gene: NA
CDR3nt: TGTGCCAGCAGTTATTCAGGGCTGAACACTGAAGCTTTCTTT
CDR3aa: CASSYSGLNTEAFF

v_gene: TRBV6-5
j_gene: TRBJ2-5
abundance: NA
d_gene: NA
CDR3nt: TGTGCCAGCAGGGGTACCCATGGGAACACCCAGTACTTC
CDR3aa: CASRGTHGNTQYF

v_gene: TRBV4-2
j_gene: TRBJ2-3
abundance: NA
d_gene: NA
CDR3nt: TGTGCCAGCAGCCAAGGGAGATCCGTTTCAGATACGCAGTATTTT
CDR3aa: CASSQGRSVSDTQYF

v_gene: TRBV4-2
j_gene: TRBJ1-2
abundance: few
d_gene: TRBD1
CDR3nt: TGTGCCAGCAGCCAAGGAGTGGCAGGGGGCGGTGGCTACACCTTC
CDR3aa: CASSQGVAGGGGYTF

v_gene: TRBV19
j_gene: TRBJ1-4
abundance: NA
d_gene: NA
CDR3nt: TGTGCCAGTAGTATTTCTTCCGGGACCTATTATGAAAAACTGTTTTTT
CDR3aa: CASSISSGTYYEKLFF

v_gene: TRBV5-1
j_gene: TRBJ1-3
abundance: NA
d_gene: TRBD1
CDR3nt: TGCGCCAGCAGCTCCCGGTACCAGGGGGCCGGTGGAAACACCATATATTTT
CDR3aa: CASSSRYQGAGGNTIYF

v_gene: TRBV5-4
j_gene: TRBJ2-7
abundance: NA
d_gene: TRBD2
CDR3nt: TGTGCCAGCTCCCTCCGGGGGGGGCTCTACGAGCAGTACTTC
CDR3aa: CASSLRGGLYEQYF

v_gene: TRBV27
j_gene: TRBJ2-1
abundance: NA
d_gene: NA
CDR3nt: TGTGCCAGCAGTTCCGTGGAGGGGGACTCCTACAATGAGCAGTTCTTC
CDR3aa: CASSSVEGDSYNEQFF

v_gene: TRBV29-1
j_gene: TRBJ2-1
abundance: NA
d_gene: NA
CDR3nt: TGCAGCGTGTTTGGTCTAGCGTTCTACAATGAGCAGTTCTTC
CDR3aa: CSVFGLAFYNEQFF

v_gene: TRBV7-9
j_gene: TRBJ1-1
abundance: NA
d_gene: NA
CDR3nt: TGTGCCAGCAGCCTCGAGGCCATCTTGAACACTGAAGCTTTCTTT
CDR3aa: CASSLEAILNTEAFF

v_gene: TRBV3-1/TRBV3-2
j_gene: TRBJ2-3
abundance: NA
d_gene: TRBD1
CDR3nt: TGTGCCAGCAGCCCCTACCGGACAGGGGTAGCAGATACGCAGTATTTT
CDR3aa: CASSPYRTGVADTQYF

v_gene: TRBV2
j_gene: TRBJ1-1
abundance: NA
d_gene: NA
CDR3nt: TGTGCCAGCAGTAAGGTTCCGACTGAAGCTTTCTTT
CDR3aa: CASSKVPTEAFF

v_gene: TRBV19
j_gene: TRBJ1-5
abundance: few
d_gene: NA
CDR3nt: TGTGCCAGTAGTAGGGCAGATAGCAATCAGCCCCAGCATTTT
CDR3aa: CASSRADSNQPQHF

v_gene: TRBV27
j_gene: TRBJ2-3
abundance: NA
d_gene: NA
CDR3nt: TGTGCCAGCAGTTTAGACATAATCACAGATACGCAGTATTTT
CDR3aa: CASSLDIITDTQYF

v_gene: TRBV11-2
j_gene: TRBJ1-2
abundance: NA
d_gene: TRBD1
CDR3nt: TGTGCCAGCAGCTCCGGGACAGGGGATGGCTATGGCTACACCTTC
CDR3aa: CASSSGTGDGYGYTF